This TCR beta chain was captured in a study of Graves' ophthalmopathy and Graves' hyperthyroidism. The study amplified TCR beta CDR3 regions using RNA transcripts. HTBI primers were employed in first-round RT-PCR, then a second-round multiplex PCR followed. TCRdb analysed the multiplex PCR reads with MiXCR anew, one entry per CDR3 protein. The table includes roughly 400,000 distinct CDR3 sequences, approximately 18% detected once. The V segment lost 4 bases and the J segment 1 base; nucleotides outside the gene matches: 8. The CDR3 extends over 16 amino acids. This clonotype was counted ten times or more.

This TCR came from an adult woman with stable Graves' hyperthyroidism. The sequenced sample was peripheral blood. V gene TRBV12-3 or TRBV12-4 combines with J gene TRBJ1-1; 8 bases are a match to TRBD1. In DNA form, the CDR3 reads TGTGCCAGCAGTTCCAAACCCGGGACAGGGAACACTGAAGCTTTCTTT. It translates to CASSSKPGTGNTEAFF.